This T cell receptor (beta chain) came from a study of CD4 and CD8 cells across lung adenocarcinoma regions. The CDR3 extends over 15 amino acids. The trim removed 7 bases at V and 0 bases at J, leaving 8 bases unmatched. Samples came from patients with localized non-small cell lung adenocarcinoma. TCRdb re-derived calls from the PCR reads in MiXCR, one entry per CDR3 protein. The data contain 2,500 or so distinct CDR3 sequences, 67% of them singletons. The sequence came from a female donor with lung adenocarcinoma. The CD4 and CD8 labels of this study may be unreliable. The V call is TRBV12-3 or TRBV12-4, the J call TRBJ2-7, with 8 bases matching TRBD1. The sequenced sample consisted of CD4+ T cells from the center of a lung tumor. The CDR3 sequence: CASKLGQGHSYEQYF. CDR3 sequence (DNA): TGTGCCAGCAAGCTAGGACAGGGACACTCCTACGAGCAGTACTTC.